Listed here are 17 T cell receptor beta chains from one sample, sequenced in a study of T-cell reconstitution after alpha-beta-depleted transplantation in children. A TCRbeta library incorporating unique molecular identifiers was prepared. TCRdb redid the calling of the PCR reads with MiXCR, one entry per CDR3 protein. The data show almost 600,000 distinct CDR3 sequences, 27% seen once. The source was PBMCs, collected before TCRalphabeta/CD19-depleted stem cell transplant. All receptors derive from a boy younger than two with Wiskott-Aldrich syndrome, due to receive a stem cell transplant.

This clonotype was seen ten or more times. The V and J genes are TRBV10-2 and TRBJ2-5; D call uncertain. Trimming shortened V by 0 bases and J by 6 bases, and 2 bases separated the two germline ends. Germline values: CDR1 WSHSY, CDR2 SAAADI. The CDR3 is 11 amino acids. The CDR3 region has the DNA TGCGCCAGCAGTGAGTCGCAGACCCAGTACTTC. This sequence encodes CASSESQTQYF.

The chain links TRBV20-1 to TRBJ1-6, with D possibly matching TRBD1 (6 bases). The CDR3 is 14 residues long. Germline V CDR1 and CDR2: DFQATT, SNEGSKA (reference sequence). The germline V and J ends were trimmed by 6 bases and 4 bases, with 13 bases remaining between them. The CDR3: CSASRDTYNSPLHF. The DNA for the CDR3 is TGCAGTGCCAGCCGGGACACATATAATTCACCCCTCCACTTT.

The chain joins TRBV5-1 to TRBJ2-3; TRBD2 matches 14 bases. Germline loops: CDR1 SGHRS, CDR2 YFSETQ. The CDR3 totals 18 residues. V shed 2 bases, J shed 0 bases, and the junction held 5 bases outside the gene matches. This CDR3 reads CASSLGLAGGWSTDTQYF. The CDR3 nucleotides read TGCGCCAGCAGCTTAGGACTAGCGGGAGGATGGAGCACAGATACGCAGTATTTT.

This clonotype showed up just a few times. This chain links TRBV12-3 or TRBV12-4 with TRBJ2-2; the D gene is possibly TRBD1 (5 bases). The CDR3 runs 15 residues. V was trimmed by 2 bases and J by 1 base, leaving 8 bases between them. Here the CDR3 DNA reads TGTGCCAGCAGTTTATGGGGCTTGAACACCGGGGAGCTGTTTTTT. As protein: CASSLWGLNTGELFF.

The genes are TRBV11-1 and TRBJ2-1; 11 bases fit TRBD1. The J segment lost 4 bases and the V segment lost 5 bases, leaving 13 bases of the junction unmatched. The CDR3 loop spans 18 amino acids. Germline CDR1 reads SGHAT; CDR2 reads FQDESV (reference sequence). CDR3 DNA: TGTGCCAGCAGCCCGGGGACCGGGACAGGGGGTTTATACAATGAGCAGTTCTTC. This sequence encodes CASSPGTGTGGLYNEQFF.

The J gene is TRBJ2-5, the V gene TRBV20-1; TRBD1 is a possible D gene (5 bases). V was clipped by 3 bases and J by 3 bases, with 8 bases between them. The CDR3 is 12 amino acids. CDR1 is DFQATT, CDR2 SNEGSKA, per germline (reference sequence). CDR3 nucleotide sequence: TGCAGTGCTAGCAGGGTTGAAGAGACCCAGTACTTC. This encodes CSASRVEETQYF.

The genes are TRBV28 and TRBJ2-3; 8 positions match TRBD2. The CDR3 covers 13 residues. The junction had 4 bases not matched to a gene; V was cut back by 5 bases and J by 6 bases. From germline, CDR1 is MDHEN and CDR2 SYDVKM. CDR3 in amino acids: CASSPGGSDTQYF. In DNA form, the CDR3 reads TGTGCCAGCAGTCCGGGAGGGTCGGATACGCAGTATTTT.

CDR3 in amino acids: CASSHLAGATGGETQYF. The CDR3 DNA follows: TGCGCCAGCAGCCACCTAGCGGGAGCGACGGGGGGAGAGACCCAGTACTTC. The V and J genes are TRBV5-1 and TRBJ2-5; 10 bases align to TRBD2. Germline V lookup: CDR1 SGHRS, CDR2 YFSETQ. Trimming took 4 bases from V and 4 from J; bases not matched to a gene: 13. The length of the CDR3 is 17 residues.

At least ten counts were recorded for this clonotype. The V gene is TRBV29-1, the J gene TRBJ2-3; the D is unclear. The V gene's germline CDR1 is SQVTM and CDR2 ANQGSEA. The V end was cut by 1 base, the J end by 0 bases, with 2 bases between. This CDR3 is 12 amino acids long. CDR3 amino acids: CSVEGSTDTQYF. The DNA of the CDR3 is TGCAGCGTTGAAGGTAGCACAGATACGCAGTATTTT.

The chain is built from TRBV5-1 and TRBJ2-3, with 10 bases that match TRBD2. This CDR3 has 13 residues. Germline loops: CDR1 SGHRS, CDR2 YFSETQ. The J segment lost 3 bases and the V segment lost 7 bases, leaving 2 bases of the junction unmatched. This CDR3 reads CASGLAATDTQYF. CDR3 nucleotide sequence: TGCGCCAGCGGACTAGCGGCTACAGATACGCAGTATTTT.

The chain employs TRBV7-2 and TRBJ1-2, with D possibly TRBD1 on 6 matching bases. CDR1 is SGHTA, CDR2 FQGNSA, per germline. V gave up 2 bases and J gave up 3 bases, with 7 bases separating them. The CDR3 sequence is 13 residues long. The CDR3 DNA sequence: TGTGCCAGCAGCTTACGGGGGCACTATGGCTACACCTTC. Protein sequence: CASSLRGHYGYTF. Combining the CDR3 with reference TRBV7-2 and TRBJ1-2 gives the whole variable domain GAGVSQSPSNKVTEKGKDVELRCDPISGHTALYWYRQSLGQGLEFLIYFQGNSAPDKSGLPSDRFSAERTGGSVSTLTIQRTQQEDSAVYLCASSLRGHYGYTFGSGTRLTVV.

V gene TRBV29-1 combines with J gene TRBJ1-1, with D uncertain. Trimming took off 6 bases at V and 0 bases at J, with 11 bases between the two ends. The CDR3 loop spans 13 amino acids. Germline values: CDR1 SQVTM, CDR2 ANQGSEA. The CDR3 coding sequence is TGCAGCGTAGAACAGAGCATGAACACTGAAGCTTTCTTT. This translates into CSVEQSMNTEAFF.

The table lists this clonotype with a few counts. The chain links TRBV7-3 to TRBJ1-1; TRBD1 agrees at 7 bases. Germline V gene lookup returns CDR1 SGHTA and CDR2 FQGTGA. This CDR3 spans 14 amino acids. V gave up 5 bases and J gave up 1 base; unmatched junction bases: 4. Written as DNA, the CDR3 is TGTGCCAGCAGCGAACAGGGGTCGAACACTGAAGCTTTCTTT. Encoded protein: CASSEQGSNTEAFF.

In this sample, this clonotype turned up many times. The chain is built from TRBV28 and TRBJ1-2; perhaps TRBD1 as D (5 bases). CDR1 is MDHEN, CDR2 SYDVKM, per germline. V was trimmed by 2 bases and J by 4 bases, leaving 11 bases between them. This CDR3 has 14 amino acids. For the CDR3, the DNA is TGTGCCAGCAGTTTAGGGCAGGGCCTCTATGGCTACACCTTC. Its protein product is CASSLGQGLYGYTF.

The rearrangement joins TRBV12-3 or TRBV12-4 to TRBJ2-7; 7 bases are a match to TRBD2. V trimming: 5 bases; J trimming: 1 base; junction bases outside the gene matches: 8. CDR3 size: 15 residues. The CDR3 DNA follows: TGTGCCAGCAGTGCCCGTGGGAGGGAGTCCTACGAGCAGTACTTC. Translated: CASSARGRESYEQYF.

This clonotype was detected only a few times. Here the CDR3 reads CAISERGTSGTYLYNEQFF. The CDR3 region has the DNA TGTGCCATCAGTGAAAGGGGGACTAGCGGGACCTACCTTTACAATGAGCAGTTCTTC. The chain recombines TRBV10-3 with TRBJ2-1; TRBD2 matches 13 bases. The germline CDR1 and CDR2 sequences are ENHRY and SYGVKD. The CDR3 totals 19 residues. Unmatched junction bases numbered 12, after V lost 3 bases and J lost 4 bases.

This clonotype has only a few counts. The V call is TRBV20-1, the J call TRBJ2-7; perhaps TRBD2 as D (6 bases). The germline CDR1 and CDR2 sequences are DFQATT and SNEGSKA (reference sequence). V gave up 2 bases and J gave up 2 bases, with 13 bases separating them. CDR3 size: 14 residues. As DNA, the CDR3 is TGCAGTGCTAGAACGGGACTGGGGACCTACGAGCAGTACTTC. The encoded protein is CSARTGLGTYEQYF.